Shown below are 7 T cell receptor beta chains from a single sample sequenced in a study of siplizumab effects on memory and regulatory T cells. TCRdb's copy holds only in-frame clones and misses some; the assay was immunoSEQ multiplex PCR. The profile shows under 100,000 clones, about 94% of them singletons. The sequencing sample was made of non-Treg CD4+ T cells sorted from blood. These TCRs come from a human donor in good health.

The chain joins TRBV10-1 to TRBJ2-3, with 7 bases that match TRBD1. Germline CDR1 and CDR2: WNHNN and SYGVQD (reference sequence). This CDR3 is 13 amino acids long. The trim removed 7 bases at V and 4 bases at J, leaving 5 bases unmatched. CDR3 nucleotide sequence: TGCGCCAGCAACGACCAGGGGGCAGATACGCAGTATTTT. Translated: CASNDQGADTQYF.

CDR3 loop: CASSDKVTSGFPDTQYF. As DNA, the CDR3 is TGCGCCAGCAGCGATAAAGTGACTAGCGGGTTCCCAGATACGCAGTATTTT. V and J are TRBV5-1 and TRBJ2-3, with 10 bases lining up with TRBD2. Per germline, CDR1 SGHRS and CDR2 YFSETQ. With 4 bases clipped from V and 4 bases from J, the junction kept 12 bases outside the gene matches. The CDR3 runs 17 residues.

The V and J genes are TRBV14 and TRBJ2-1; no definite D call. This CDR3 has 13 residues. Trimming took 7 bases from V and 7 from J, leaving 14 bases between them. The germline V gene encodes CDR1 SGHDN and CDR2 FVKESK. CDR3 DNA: TGTGCCAGCACCGATGTCCCCCGAAATGAGCAGTTCTTC. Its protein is CASTDVPRNEQFF.

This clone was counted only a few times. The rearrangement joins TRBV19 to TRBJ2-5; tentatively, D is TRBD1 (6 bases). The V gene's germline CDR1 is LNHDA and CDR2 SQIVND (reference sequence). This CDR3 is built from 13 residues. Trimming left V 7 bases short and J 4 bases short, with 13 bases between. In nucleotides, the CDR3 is TGTGCCAGTACACGGGCCAGGGGAGAGACCCAGTACTTC. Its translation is CASTRARGETQYF. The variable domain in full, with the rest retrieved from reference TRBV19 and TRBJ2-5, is DGGITQSPKYLFRKEGQNVTLSCEQNLNHDAMYWYRQDPGQGLRLIYYSQIVNDFQKGDIAEGYSVSREKKESFPLTVTSAQKNPTAFYLCASTRARGETQYFGPGTRLLVL.

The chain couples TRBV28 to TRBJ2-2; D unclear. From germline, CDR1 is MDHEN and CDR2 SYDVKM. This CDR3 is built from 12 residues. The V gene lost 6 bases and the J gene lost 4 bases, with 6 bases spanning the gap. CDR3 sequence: CASSSATGELFF. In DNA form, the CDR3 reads TGTGCCAGCAGCAGCGCCACCGGGGAGCTGTTTTTT.

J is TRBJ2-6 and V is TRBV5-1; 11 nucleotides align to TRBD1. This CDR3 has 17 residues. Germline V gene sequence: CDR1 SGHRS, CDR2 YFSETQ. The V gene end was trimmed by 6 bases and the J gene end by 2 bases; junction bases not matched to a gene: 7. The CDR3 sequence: CASNTGQGATGANVLTF. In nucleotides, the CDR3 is TGCGCCAGCAATACCGGACAGGGGGCGACTGGGGCCAACGTCCTGACTTTC.

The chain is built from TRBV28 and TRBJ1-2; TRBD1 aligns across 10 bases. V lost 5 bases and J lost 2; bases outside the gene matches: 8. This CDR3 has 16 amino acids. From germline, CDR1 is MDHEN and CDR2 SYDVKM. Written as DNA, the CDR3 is TGTGCCAGCAGTATGCTCGGGACAGGGGAGAACTATGGCTACACCTTC. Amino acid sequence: CASSMLGTGENYGYTF.